Presented here are 21 T cell receptor beta chains from one specimen sequenced in a study of blood T cells in healthy people across ages. Sample-barcoded 5' priming and a J-beta primer mix drove a second PCR of roughly 6 to 12 cycles. TCRdb recomputed calls from the 5' RACE reads with MiXCR, one row per CDR3 protein. This sample has about 810,000 distinct CDR3 sequences, with 36% found just once. Sequenced sample: blood. Receptors were obtained from a man younger than 35 in good health.

Only a few counts were recorded for this clonotype. This chain uses TRBV5-1 with TRBJ1-1, with D possibly TRBD1 on 6 matching bases. V lost 3 bases to trimming and J lost 3 bases, with 12 bases between them. This CDR3 has 14 residues. Germline assignment: CDR1 SGHRS and CDR2 YFSETQ. The CDR3 spells CASSSGTQYTEAFF. The CDR3 region has the DNA TGCGCCAGCAGCTCCGGGACACAATACACTGAAGCTTTCTTT.

This clonotype was counted a few times. The chain couples TRBV18 to TRBJ1-5; D is perhaps TRBD1 (5 bases). The germline CDR1 and CDR2 sequences are KGHSH and LQKENI. This CDR3 comprises 15 residues. V lost 5 bases and J lost 0, with 11 bases in between. The CDR3 nucleotides read TGTGCCAGCTCATCCGACAGTTATAGCAATCAGCCCCAGCATTTT. Translating gives CASSSDSYSNQPQHF.

This clonotype was detected many times. The chain has TRBV12-3 or TRBV12-4 and TRBJ2-1; unclear D gene. This CDR3 contains 15 residues. V lost 6 bases and J lost 10, with 22 bases in between. CDR3 amino acids: CASSPALRNQKEQFF. The CDR3 bases are TGTGCCAGCAGCCCAGCCCTCAGAAATCAGAAAGAGCAGTTCTTC.

Ten or more counts support this clonotype. The chain links TRBV7-2 to TRBJ2-3; tentatively, D is TRBD1 (5 bases). V gave up 0 bases and J gave up 3 bases, with 10 bases separating them. The CDR3 has 15 residues. Germline lookup yields CDR1 SGHTA and CDR2 FQGNSA. CDR3 in amino acids: CASSLAARETDTQYF. DNA for the CDR3: TGTGCCAGCAGCTTAGCAGCCAGGGAAACAGATACGCAGTATTTT.

The rearrangement links TRBV4-1 to TRBJ2-3; 11 bases are shared with TRBD1. Germline V lookup: CDR1 MGHRA, CDR2 YSYEKL. With V trimmed by 4 bases and J by 1 base, 22 bases remained unmatched. The CDR3 runs to 22 residues. DNA of the CDR3: TGCGCCAGCAGCCGCTTTGGGACAGGGGGTCTCGAGCTAGCGGAGCGCACAGATACGCAGTATTTT. It specifies CASSRFGTGGLELAERTDTQYF.

The gene calls are TRBV7-8 and TRBJ1-4; perhaps TRBD1 as D (5 bases). Germline-derived CDR1 and CDR2 are SGHVS and FQNEAQ. Trimming removed 3 bases from V and 5 bases from J, with 10 bases in between. CDR3 length: 14 residues. The CDR3 DNA follows: TGTGCCAGCAGCTTTAGGGACTCGAATGAAAAACTGTTTTTT. Residues: CASSFRDSNEKLFF.

The chain joins TRBV3-1 to TRBJ2-7; D remains ambiguous. The V and J ends lost 6 bases and 2 bases respectively, with 11 bases between them. This CDR3 has 13 amino acids. Germline V gene sequence: CDR1 LGHDT, CDR2 YNNKEL (reference sequence). The CDR3 reads CASSKVSTYEQYF. CDR3 nucleotides: TGTGCCAGCAGTAAAGTGTCGACCTACGAGCAGTACTTC.

The genes are TRBV7-9 and TRBJ1-3; D possibly corresponds to TRBD1 (6 bases). V lost 5 bases, J lost 5 bases, and 16 bases lay in between. The CDR3 has 15 residues. Germline CDR1 SEHNR, CDR2 FQNEAQ (reference sequence). CDR3 nucleotide sequence: TGTGCCAGCAGCCGACTCACAGGGTCCCGAAACACCATATATTTT. This translates into CASSRLTGSRNTIYF. The full variable domain, its missing parts supplied by reference TRBV7-9 and TRBJ1-3, is DTGVSQNPRHKITKRGQNVTFRCDPISEHNRLYWYRQTLGQGPEFLTYFQNEAQLEKSRLLSDRFSAERPKGSFSTLEIQRTEQGDSAMYLCASSRLTGSRNTIYFGEGSWLTVV.

This clonotype was detected many times. CDR3 region: CASSHGTGIYNEQFF. The DNA of the CDR3 is TGCGCCAGCAGCCACGGGACAGGGATCTACAATGAGCAGTTCTTC. The rearrangement links TRBV4-3 to TRBJ2-1; 9 bases fit TRBD1. Germline CDR1 LGHNA, CDR2 YSLEER. V dropped 3 bases and J dropped 3; count of bases not matched to a gene: 3. This CDR3 is built from 15 residues.

Points on this clonotype: This sequence may be a read error, since a much larger clone differs from it by one base. The CDR3 nucleotides are TGTGCTAGCAACTTATTACCGCAAACTAGCGGGGGAACCTACAATGAGCAGTTCTTC. This gives the protein CASNLLPQTSGGTYNEQFF. The chain joins TRBV7-7 to TRBJ2-1; 11 bases are shared with TRBD2. Germline V lookup: CDR1 SSHAT, CDR2 FNYEAQ (reference sequence). The CDR3 spans 19 residues. Combining the CDR3 with reference TRBV7-7 and TRBJ2-1 gives the whole variable domain GAGVSQSPRYKVTKRGQDVTLRCDPISSHATLYWYQQALGQGPEFLTYFNYEAQPDKSGLPSDRFSAERPEGSISTLTIQRTEQRDSAMYRCASNLLPQTSGGTYNEQFFGPGTRLTVL.

Comments on this clonotype: At one boundary the junction diverges from the germline segment, which might be a read error. The rearrangement joins TRBV7-9 to TRBJ2-7; D may be TRBD1 or TRBD2 (6 bases each). The CDR3 runs to 16 residues. Germline lookup yields CDR1 SEHNR and CDR2 FQNEAQ (reference sequence). CDR3 DNA: TGTACCAGCAGCTTGGAAGTGGGGGGCAGCCTCTACGAGCAGTACTTC. Translation gives CTSSLEVGGSLYEQYF. Based on the CDR3 plus reference TRBV7-9 and TRBJ2-7, the full variable domain is DTGVSQNPRHKITKRGQNVTFRCDPISEHNRLYWYRQTLGQGPEFLTYFQNEAQLEKSRLLSDRFSAERPKGSFSTLEIQRTEQGDSAMYLCTSSLEVGGSLYEQYFGPGTRLTVT.

In DNA form, the CDR3 reads TGTGCCAGCAGTCCGCCGGGACGCCTCATTGAAGCTTTCTTT. It encodes CASSPPGRLIEAFF. The chain is built from TRBV25-1 and TRBJ1-1; a weak D match, TRBD1 (5 bases). The CDR3 runs 14 residues. Per the germline V gene, CDR1 is MGHDK and CDR2 is SYGVNS. Between the trimmed V and J ends, which lost 5 bases and 7 bases, there was a span of 17 bases.

This clonotype was seen ten or more times. This rearrangement joins TRBV27 to TRBJ2-1; 8 nucleotides align to TRBD1. Germline V gives CDR1 MNHEY, CDR2 SMNVEV (reference sequence). The CDR3 is 13 residues long. Trimming removed 6 bases from V and 10 bases from J; junction bases left unmatched: 8. CDR3 sequence (DNA): TGTGCCAGCAGAATGGACAGGGTATCAGAGCAGTTCTTC. This translates into CASRMDRVSEQFF.

The chain has TRBV12-3 or TRBV12-4 and TRBJ1-1; D not resolved. V lost 4 bases, J lost 2 bases, and 8 bases lay in between. The CDR3 has 13 amino acids. The CDR3 region is CASSSSANTEAFF. CDR3 DNA sequence: TGTGCCAGCAGTTCCTCAGCTAACACTGAAGCTTTCTTT.

The CDR3 region has the DNA TGCGCCAGCAGCCAACTGACTAGCGGCGAGCAGTACTTC. Residues: CASSQLTSGEQYF. The rearrangement uses TRBV4-1 and TRBJ2-4, with TRBD2 identical over 9 bases. Judging by the DNA end, TRBJ2-7 fits better; the J call may be wrong. Germline V gene data show CDR1 as MGHRA and CDR2 as YSYEKL. The CDR3 is 13 amino acids.

The chain is built from TRBV7-3 and TRBJ2-1, with unresolved D. CDR3 size: 12 residues. The V gene lost 1 base and the J gene lost 9 bases, with 7 bases spanning the gap. Germline loops: CDR1 SGHTA, CDR2 FQGTGA. The DNA for the CDR3 is TGTGCCAGCAGCTTAAGTCTAGGTGAGCAGTTCTTC. As protein: CASSLSLGEQFF.

This clonotype was observed many times. The J gene is TRBJ2-3, the V gene TRBV7-2, with no clear D. Germline V gene data show CDR1 as SGHTA and CDR2 as FQGNSA. This CDR3 spans 12 amino acids. Trimming removed 1 base at V and 7 bases at J, with 6 bases between. DNA for the CDR3: TGTGCCAGCAGCTTAGAGTCACATACGCAGTATTTT. It encodes CASSLESHTQYF.

The V call is TRBV7-2, the J call TRBJ1-1; 9 positions agree with TRBD1. Germline CDR1 reads SGHTA; CDR2 reads FQGNSA. V trimming: 3 bases; J trimming: 4 bases; junction bases outside the gene matches: 6. This CDR3 is built from 15 residues. The CDR3 region is CASSFAGQGTTEAFF. DNA of the CDR3: TGTGCCAGCAGCTTTGCCGGACAGGGGACCACTGAAGCTTTCTTT.

The chain links TRBV20-1 to TRBJ2-3; no clear D gene. Trimming took off 6 bases at V and 5 bases at J, with 12 bases between the two ends. There are 12 residues in the CDR3. Germline V gene lookup returns CDR1 DFQATT and CDR2 SNEGSKA (reference sequence). In nucleotides, the CDR3 is TGCAGTGCACCACGGACGGGAGATACGCAGTATTTT. Encoded protein: CSAPRTGDTQYF.

This clonotype was counted ten times or more. Its ends do not fully match the called genes, so a read error is possible. The gene calls are TRBV5-1 and TRBJ2-7; the D is unclear. CDR3 size: 13 residues. Germline assignment: CDR1 SGHRS and CDR2 YFSETQ. CDR3 in DNA: TGTGCCAGCAGCTTAGTAGGGAACTACGAGCAGTACTTC. The encoded protein is CASSLVGNYEQYF. The whole variable domain, filled in from reference TRBV5-1 and TRBJ2-7, reads KAGVTQTPRYLIKTRGQQVTLSCSPISGHRSVSWYQQTPGQGLQFLFEYFSETQRNKGNFPGRFSGRQFSNSRSEMNVSTLELGDSALYLCASSLVGNYEQYFGPGTRLTVT.

The table lists this clonotype with a few counts. The chain joins TRBV5-1 to TRBJ2-5; D tentatively reads TRBD1 or TRBD2 (5 bases each). V was cut by 0 bases and J by 5 bases, with 17 bases left in between. The CDR3 sequence is 16 residues long. Per germline, CDR1 SGHRS and CDR2 YFSETQ. CDR3 sequence: CASSLAAWGFGETQYF. CDR3 DNA sequence: TGCGCCAGCAGCTTGGCCGCTTGGGGGTTCGGGGAGACCCAGTACTTC. The full variable domain, with the rest looked up from reference TRBV5-1 and TRBJ2-5, is KAGVTQTPRYLIKTRGQQVTLSCSPISGHRSVSWYQQTPGQGLQFLFEYFSETQRNKGNFPGRFSGRQFSNSRSEMNVSTLELGDSALYLCASSLAAWGFGETQYFGPGTRLLVL.